This TCR beta chain originates from a study of blood T cell repertoires in COVID-19. Study in general: T cells, B-cell-depleted T cells, or PBMCs provided the cDNA or gDNA that served as material.

Per the authors' pipeline: Scientists estimated how many nucleated cells there were by amplifying reference gene primers. Some clones are missing from TCRdb's copy, which holds only in-frame ones; the method was immunoSEQ multiplex PCR. The DNA was the basis for D and trimming; V, J and clone size are from that table. The sample lists 430,000 or so clones, 70% to 90% occurring once. Germline loops: CDR1 SGHTA, CDR2 FQGTGA. Trimming cost V 5 bases and J 2 bases, with 13 bases left between them. The CDR3 runs 15 residues. V and J are TRBV7-3 and TRBJ1-3; D remains unclear. The source material was PBMCs or T cells enriched from blood (not recorded which). The receptor's source is a woman under 30 who had been exposed to COVID-19. CDR3 sequence reads: CASSEGPAAGNTIYF. In DNA form, the CDR3 reads TGTGCCAGCAGCGAGGGTCCAGCGGCTGGAAACACCATATATTTT.